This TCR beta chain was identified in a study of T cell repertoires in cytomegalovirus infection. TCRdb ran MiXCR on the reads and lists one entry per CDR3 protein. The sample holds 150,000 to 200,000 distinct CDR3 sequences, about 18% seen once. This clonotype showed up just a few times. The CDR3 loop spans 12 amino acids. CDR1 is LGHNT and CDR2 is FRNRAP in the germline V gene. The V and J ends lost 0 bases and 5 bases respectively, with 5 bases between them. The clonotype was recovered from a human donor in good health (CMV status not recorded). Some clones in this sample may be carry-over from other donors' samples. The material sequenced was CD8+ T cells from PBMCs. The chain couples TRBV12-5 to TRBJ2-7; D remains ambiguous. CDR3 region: CASGLVPDEQYF. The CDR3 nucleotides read TGTGCTAGTGGTTTGGTACCGGACGAGCAGTACTTC. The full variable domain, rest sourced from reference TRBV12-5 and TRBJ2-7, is DARVTQTPRHKVTEMGQEVTMRCQPILGHNTVFWYRQTMMQGLELLAYFRNRAPLDDSGMPKDRFSAEMPDATLATLKIQPSEPRDSAVYFCASGLVPDEQYFGPGTRLTVT.